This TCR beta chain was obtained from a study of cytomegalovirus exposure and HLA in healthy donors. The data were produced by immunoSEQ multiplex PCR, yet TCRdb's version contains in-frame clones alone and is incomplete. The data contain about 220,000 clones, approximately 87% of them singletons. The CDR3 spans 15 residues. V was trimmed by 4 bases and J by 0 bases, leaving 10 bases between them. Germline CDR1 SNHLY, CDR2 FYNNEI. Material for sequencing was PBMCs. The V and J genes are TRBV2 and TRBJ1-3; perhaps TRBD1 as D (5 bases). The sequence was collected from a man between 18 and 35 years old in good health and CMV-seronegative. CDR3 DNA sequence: TGTGCCAGCAGTGTTACAGGCCCCTCTGGAAACACCATATATTTT. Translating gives CASSVTGPSGNTIYF.